The 28 T cell receptor beta chains presented below share a single source sample, sequenced in a study of blood T cell repertoires in COVID-19 (dated by TCRdb to the early 2020s). The library was produced with the immunoSEQ multiplex PCR assay. Imported from immuneACCESS, the table was reduced by TCRdb to in-frame sequences with V and J called. These copies leave out some clones; in studies compared against another copy, an unresolved V gene accounts for under half, and the cause of the remainder is not known. This sample holds roughly 69,000 clones; under 90% were observed only once. In total, the top ten clones hold 13% of the sample. The specimen was peripheral blood. These receptors were collected from a man aged 50-59 years with COVID-19, enrolled during active disease.

This chain joins TRBV6-2 or TRBV6-3 and TRBJ2-7, with TRBD1 identical over 7 bases. The germline V gene has CDR1 MNHEY and CDR2 SVGEGT. J lost 3 bases, V lost 5 bases, and 13 bases had no gene match. CDR3 length: 16 residues. CDR3 nucleotides: TGTGCCAGCAGTGACCCCGGGACAGTGGATTTCTACGAGCAGTACTTC. Its protein is CASSDPGTVDFYEQYF.

This clone has only one observation. V is TRBV6-5 and J is TRBJ1-3; D may be TRBD1 (5 bases). This CDR3 contains 14 residues. Per germline, CDR1 MNHEY and CDR2 SVGAGI. V shed 6 bases and J shed 2 bases, with 11 bases lying between them. The CDR3 loop reads CASRLGTAGNTIYF. CDR3 DNA sequence: TGTGCCAGCAGGCTCGGGACTGCTGGAAACACCATATATTTT.

J is TRBJ2-3 and V is TRBV7-9; D is perhaps TRBD2 (5 bases). Trimming took 7 bases from V and 7 from J, leaving 12 bases between them. Germline CDR1 and CDR2: SEHNR and FQNEAQ (reference sequence). The length of the CDR3 is 12 residues. CDR3 sequence (DNA): TGTGCCAGCAACCCGCTAGCAAATACGCAGTATTTT. It specifies CASNPLANTQYF.

The rearrangement uses TRBV4-1 and TRBJ2-7; TRBD2 matches 7 bases. The ends lost 5 bases at V and 4 bases at J; junction bases unmatched: 5. The germline CDR1 and CDR2 sequences are MGHRA and YSYEKL. The CDR3 has 13 residues. The CDR3 is CASSYGGGYEQYF. The CDR3 coding sequence is TGCGCCAGCAGCTACGGGGGAGGGTACGAGCAGTACTTC.

In DNA form, the CDR3 reads TGTGCCAGCAGCTTAGGAGCAGGGGCGTTTGGCACTGAAGCTTTCTTT. Amino acid sequence: CASSLGAGAFGTEAFF. This rearrangement joins TRBV7-9 to TRBJ1-1; D might be TRBD1 (6 bases). The CDR3 is 16 residues long. CDR1 and CDR2 (germline): SEHNR, FQNEAQ (reference sequence). Trimming shortened V by 1 base and J by 4 bases, and 16 bases separated the two germline ends.

V usage is TRBV9 and J usage is TRBJ2-3; 9 bases are a match to TRBD1. The CDR3 covers 16 residues. Trimming cost V 0 bases and J 1 base; bases outside gene matches: 3. From germline, CDR1 is SGDLS and CDR2 YYNGEE. As DNA, the CDR3 is TGTGCCAGCAGCGTAGGGGACAGGGACCGCACAGATACGCAGTATTTT. Encoded protein: CASSVGDRDRTDTQYF.

This sequence joins TRBV5-1 and TRBJ2-7; the D gene is possibly TRBD1 (6 bases). Germline V lookup: CDR1 SGHRS, CDR2 YFSETQ. V dropped 0 bases and J dropped 6 bases, with 7 bases sitting between them. This CDR3 region has 12 residues. The CDR3 protein is CASSLEGGEQYF. As DNA, the CDR3 is TGCGCCAGCAGCTTGGAAGGGGGCGAGCAGTACTTC.

The rearrangement joins TRBV5-1 to TRBJ1-5; D not resolved. Trimming left V 0 bases short and J 2 bases short, with 6 bases between. The germline V gene has CDR1 SGHRS and CDR2 YFSETQ. CDR3 length: 14 residues. The CDR3 loop is CASSLDGGNQPQHF. CDR3 DNA sequence: TGCGCCAGCAGCTTGGACGGGGGCAATCAGCCCCAGCATTTT.

The J gene is TRBJ2-1, the V gene TRBV4-3; 10 nucleotides match TRBD1. V lost 4 bases and J lost 4; bases outside the gene matches: 4. The CDR3 loop spans 15 amino acids. Germline CDR1 is LGHNA and CDR2 is YSLEER. CDR3 in amino acids: CASSLRGQGYNEQFF. The CDR3 DNA reads as TGCGCCAGCAGCCTGAGGGGACAGGGGTACAATGAGCAGTTCTTC.

The chain couples TRBV5-1 to TRBJ1-1; 7 positions match TRBD1. Germline lookup yields CDR1 SGHRS and CDR2 YFSETQ. This CDR3 has 16 residues. With V trimmed by 4 bases and J by 0 bases, 9 bases remained unmatched. CDR3 sequence (DNA): TGCGCCAGCAGCCTACGAGAGGGGGCCATGAACACTGAAGCTTTCTTT. The encoded protein is CASSLREGAMNTEAFF.

The rearrangement joins TRBV7-2 to TRBJ2-2; 9 bases fit TRBD1. J was trimmed by 5 bases and V by 1 base; bases with no gene match: 5. The germline gives CDR1 SGHTA, CDR2 FQGNSA. The CDR3 extends over 16 amino acids. The CDR3 region has the DNA TGTGCCAGCAGCTTAGAAACAGGGGGCCAGACCGGGGAGCTGTTTTTT. Its translation is CASSLETGGQTGELFF.

The J gene is TRBJ2-7, the V gene TRBV5-6; a weak D match, TRBD1 (6 bases). V was trimmed by 1 base and J by 3 bases, leaving 11 bases between them. From germline, CDR1 is SGHDT and CDR2 YYEEEE. The CDR3 runs 14 residues. CDR3 in amino acids: CASSLKGVNYEQYF. The CDR3 DNA sequence: TGTGCCAGCAGCTTGAAGGGGGTAAACTACGAGCAGTACTTC.

The chain couples TRBV9 to TRBJ1-3; D is undetermined. This CDR3 comprises 14 residues. CDR1 and CDR2 (germline): SGDLS, YYNGEE. V was shortened by 4 bases and J by 4 bases, with 12 bases between the two germline ends. The CDR3 region is CASSLVEGGNTIYF. CDR3 bases: TGTGCCAGCAGCCTCGTGGAGGGAGGAAACACCATATATTTT.

The chain links TRBV18 to TRBJ1-3; D gene unclear. CDR3 length equals 15 residues. Germline V gene lookup returns CDR1 KGHSH and CDR2 LQKENI. Trimming left V 0 bases short and J 0 bases short, with 6 bases between. Written as DNA, the CDR3 is TGTGCCAGCTCACCACCGTCCCACTCTGGAAACACCATATATTTT. This translates into CASSPPSHSGNTIYF.

This rearrangement joins TRBV9 to TRBJ2-1; tentative D call: TRBD1 (6 bases). The CDR3 sequence is 15 residues long. The germline gives CDR1 SGDLS, CDR2 YYNGEE. Trimming removed 3 bases from V and 3 bases from J, with 13 bases in between. The CDR3 sequence: CASSADGQLYNEQFF. DNA of the CDR3: TGTGCCAGCAGCGCAGATGGACAGCTCTACAATGAGCAGTTCTTC.

The chain combines TRBV7-9 with TRBJ1-2; D is unresolved. Trimming stripped 2 bases from V and 8 bases from J, with 12 bases between. CDR1 is SEHNR and CDR2 is FQNEAQ in the germline V gene (reference sequence). This CDR3 has 13 residues. CDR3 protein: CASSLTVEGGYTF. The CDR3 DNA follows: TGTGCCAGCAGCTTAACGGTTGAGGGCGGCTACACCTTC.

The chain couples TRBV30 to TRBJ1-4; perhaps TRBD1 as D (5 bases). The CDR3 has 14 residues. Germline V gene data show CDR1 as GTSNPN and CDR2 as SVGIG (reference sequence). The V gene lost 2 bases and the J gene lost 5 bases, with 12 bases spanning the gap. CDR3 sequence: CAWSLEGRNEKLFF. The CDR3 nucleotides are TGTGCCTGGAGTTTGGAGGGGCGGAATGAAAAACTGTTTTTT. Full variable domain (missing parts from reference TRBV30 and TRBJ1-4): SQTIHQWPATLVQPVGSPLSLECTVEGTSNPNLYWYRQAAGRGLQLLFYSVGIGQISSEVPQNLSASRPQDRQFILSSKKLLLSDSGFYLCAWSLEGRNEKLFFGSGTQLSVL.

The chain is built from TRBV27 and TRBJ1-5; D gene unclear. The V gene lost 6 bases and the J gene lost 5 bases, with 14 bases spanning the gap. From germline, CDR1 is MNHEY and CDR2 SMNVEV (reference sequence). The CDR3 has 14 amino acids. CDR3 protein: CASSWSGKDQPQHF. The CDR3 DNA is TGTGCCAGCAGCTGGAGCGGGAAGGATCAGCCCCAGCATTTT.

The chain joins TRBV5-1 to TRBJ2-7, with TRBD2 as a possible D gene (6 bases). The germline V gene has CDR1 SGHRS and CDR2 YFSETQ. The CDR3 is 15 residues long. Trimming took off 1 base at V and 0 bases at J, with 11 bases between the two ends. CDR3 sequence (DNA): TGCGCCAGCAGCTTGAATTGGCGGGGCTCCTACGAGCAGTACTTC. It translates to CASSLNWRGSYEQYF.

The chain combines TRBV30 with TRBJ2-1; 7 positions match TRBD1. The junction had 13 bases not matched to a gene; V was cut back by 4 bases and J by 4 bases. Looked up from germline, CDR1 is GTSNPN and CDR2 is SVGIG (reference sequence). This CDR3 comprises 16 residues. The chain's CDR3 is CAWNRGIFGDYNEQFF. CDR3 nucleotide sequence: TGTGCCTGGAACAGGGGAATTTTCGGAGATTACAATGAGCAGTTCTTC.

The CDR3 sequence: CASSRQGLGNSPLHF. CDR3 nucleotide sequence: TGTGCCAGCAGTCGACAGGGTCTAGGTAATTCACCCCTCCACTTT. This chain connects TRBV6-6 to TRBJ1-6; TRBD1 matches 7 bases. The germline V gene has CDR1 MNHNY and CDR2 SVGAGI (reference sequence). J lost 6 bases, V lost 5 bases, and 7 bases had no gene match. The CDR3 contains 15 residues.

The chain employs TRBV18 and TRBJ1-2; possibly TRBD1 for D (6 bases). The V and J ends lost 3 bases and 0 bases respectively, with 11 bases between them. Germline-derived CDR1 and CDR2 are KGHSH and LQKENI. There are 15 residues in the CDR3. The CDR3 DNA reads TGTGCCAGCTCACCCACTTGGGACACTAACTATGGCTACACCTTC. It yields the protein CASSPTWDTNYGYTF. The complete variable domain, with remaining parts taken from reference TRBV18 and TRBJ1-2, reads NAGVMQNPRHLVRRRGQEARLRCSPMKGHSHVYWYRQLPEEGLKFMVYLQKENIIDESGMPKERFSAEFPKEGPSILRIQQVVRGDSAAYFCASSPTWDTNYGYTFGSGTRLTVV.

This chain links TRBV27 with TRBJ2-1, with a tentative D call TRBD2 (5 bases). Per germline, CDR1 MNHEY and CDR2 SMNVEV (reference sequence). V shed 7 bases and J shed 10 bases, with 14 bases lying between them. The CDR3 length is 12 residues. CDR3 sequence: CASNISRGEQFF. CDR3 DNA sequence: TGTGCCAGCAACATATCACGCGGGGAGCAGTTCTTC.

The table lists this clone with a count of one. The V call is TRBV5-6, the J call TRBJ2-7; 9 bases align to TRBD1. This CDR3 has 15 residues. V lost 3 bases, J lost 3 bases, and 7 bases stayed unmatched. Per germline, CDR1 SGHDT and CDR2 YYEEEE. The CDR3 loop is CASSWGQGRNYEQYF. CDR3 sequence (DNA): TGTGCCAGCAGCTGGGGACAGGGACGAAACTACGAGCAGTACTTC.

The chain combines TRBV5-6 with TRBJ2-2; D might be TRBD1 (5 bases). Per the germline V gene, CDR1 is SGHDT and CDR2 is YYEEEE. V lost 7 bases and J lost 0, with 13 bases in between. This CDR3 has 15 residues. This CDR3 reads CASDIQETNTGELFF. The CDR3 DNA reads TGTGCCAGCGACATACAGGAGACGAACACCGGGGAGCTGTTTTTT.

The V call is TRBV21-1, the J call TRBJ2-7; the table's D call, TRBD1, has no DNA check behind it. TRBV21-1 is listed as a pseudogene. The CDR3 has 16 residues. This CDR3 reads CASSRDGRGTRYEQYF. The CDR3 DNA follows: TGTGCCAGCAGCAGGGATGGTAGGGGAACCCGTTACGAGCAGTACTTC.

This chain joins TRBV12-3 or TRBV12-4 and TRBJ1-6; possible D gene TRBD1, 5 bases. V was pared by 6 bases and J by 8 bases, with 8 bases between. The CDR3 has 12 amino acids. The CDR3 protein is CASRQADSPLHF. The CDR3 bases are TGTGCCAGCAGACAGGCGGATTCACCCCTCCACTTT.

The rearrangement links TRBV5-1 to TRBJ2-5, with D perhaps matching TRBD2 (5 bases). V lost 0 bases and J lost 5, with 14 bases in between. Germline CDR1 is SGHRS and CDR2 is YFSETQ. The CDR3 contains 15 residues. This CDR3 reads CASSLGGREFETQYF. CDR3 in DNA: TGCGCCAGCAGCTTGGGCGGACGGGAATTCGAGACCCAGTACTTC.